These 22 T cell receptor beta chains were sequenced from one sample in a study of OX40 agonist ivuxolimab in advanced cancers. Measured with immunoSEQ multiplex PCR; TCRdb has only the in-frame clones, and not every one. The data contain 37,000 or so clones, approximately 82% of them seen just once; the ten biggest clones take up around 2%. The sequenced sample was CD4+ or CD8+ T cells sorted from blood, obtained in a trial of the OX40 agonist ivuxolimab. Source of these receptors: an adult with an advanced solid tumor such as melanoma, head and neck, liver or kidney cancer.

J is TRBJ2-3 and V is TRBV11-2; D not certain. This CDR3 comprises 11 residues. Trimming shortened V by 5 bases and J by 5 bases, and 5 bases separated the two germline ends. Germline V lookup: CDR1 SGHAT, CDR2 FQNNGV. In DNA, the CDR3 is TGTGCCAGCAGCCGTCAAGATACGCAGTATTTT. Amino acids: CASSRQDTQYF.

The CDR3 here is CASSPLGLTYEQYF. The DNA of the CDR3 is TGTGCCAGCAGCCCCCTTGGGCTCACCTACGAGCAGTACTTC. The V and J genes are TRBV7-9 and TRBJ2-7; D uncertain. Germline CDR1 reads SEHNR; CDR2 reads FQNEAQ (reference sequence). The CDR3 loop spans 14 amino acids. V lost 5 bases to trimming and J lost 2 bases, with 13 bases between them.

The chain carries TRBV28 and TRBJ1-2, with D possibly TRBD1 on 5 matching bases. The CDR3 is 14 amino acids. Germline V CDR1 and CDR2: MDHEN, SYDVKM. V was pared by 6 bases and J by 2 bases, with 13 bases between. The CDR3 DNA reads as TGTGCCAGCAGCCAGGGTTCGGGGAACTATGGCTACACCTTC. Amino acid sequence: CASSQGSGNYGYTF.

The chain is built from TRBV6-5 and TRBJ1-1; a possible D gene is TRBD1 (5 bases). V was pared by 6 bases and J by 0 bases, with 11 bases between. Germline loops: CDR1 MNHEY, CDR2 SVGAGI. The CDR3 is 14 residues long. CDR3 coding DNA: TGTGCCAGCAGGTCGCGGGGGTTGAACACTGAAGCTTTCTTT. It yields the protein CASRSRGLNTEAFF.

The rearrangement uses TRBV9 and TRBJ1-2, with a tentative D call TRBD1 (5 bases). The CDR3 has 13 amino acids. CDR1 SGDLS and CDR2 YYNGEE come from the germline V gene. V was cut by 5 bases and J by 3 bases, with 11 bases left in between. CDR3 in DNA: TGTGCCAGCAGACACCGGGACGACTATGGCTACACCTTC. The encoded protein is CASRHRDDYGYTF.

The genes are TRBV11-2 and TRBJ2-3; no clear D gene. This CDR3 comprises 14 residues. Trimming cost V 2 bases and J 3 bases, with 9 bases left between them. CDR1 SGHAT and CDR2 FQNNGV come from the germline V gene. CDR3 region: CASSLIGRTDTQYF. For the CDR3, the DNA is TGTGCCAGCAGCTTAATAGGTCGGACAGATACGCAGTATTTT.

The genes are TRBV21-1 and TRBJ1-3; the D call of TRBD1 is as the table states it, not checked on the DNA. TRBV21-1 is tagged as a pseudogene. There are 17 residues in the CDR3. DNA of the CDR3: TGTGCCAGCATAAGGGGGCGCACCCTCTCTGGAGGAAACACCATATATTTT. Encoded protein: CASIRGRTLSGGNTIYF.

The V gene is TRBV28, the J gene TRBJ2-3; 7 positions match TRBD1. The CDR3 spans 17 residues. The V and J ends lost 3 bases and 4 bases, in that order; junction bases with no gene match: 13. Germline values: CDR1 MDHEN, CDR2 SYDVKM. The CDR3 is CASSFGPKTGRPDTQYF. CDR3 in DNA: TGTGCCAGCAGTTTTGGCCCCAAGACAGGGCGGCCAGATACGCAGTATTTT.

The chain couples TRBV6-1 to TRBJ1-2; the D gene is possibly TRBD1 (5 bases). The CDR3 has 14 residues. Germline V lookup: CDR1 MNHNS, CDR2 SASEGT. Trimming took 7 bases from V and 8 from J, leaving 20 bases between them. The CDR3 nucleotides read TGTGCCAGCACTCAATGGCGGGGGAGGGAGGGCTACACCTTC. Translating it yields CASTQWRGREGYTF.

This clone was observed a few times. The rearrangement links TRBV5-1 to TRBJ1-6, with 8 bases that match TRBD1. The CDR3 spans 15 residues. J gave up 6 bases and V 4 bases, and 6 bases lay outside the gene matches. CDR1 SGHRS and CDR2 YFSETQ come from the germline V gene. The CDR3 reads CASSLTGTGNSPLHF. In DNA, the CDR3 is TGCGCCAGCAGCCTAACCGGGACAGGTAATTCACCCCTCCACTTT.

The chain uses TRBV11-2 and TRBJ1-5; D may be TRBD1 (5 bases). Trimming pared 1 base from V and 4 bases from J, leaving 8 bases between. Germline CDR1 is SGHAT and CDR2 is FQNNGV. This CDR3 has 14 residues. The CDR3 region is CASSLAGSNQPQHF. DNA of the CDR3: TGTGCCAGCAGCTTAGCAGGGTCTAATCAGCCCCAGCATTTT.

The chain uses TRBV11-2 and TRBJ2-1, with 7 bases matching TRBD1. The J segment lost 3 bases and the V segment lost 5 bases, leaving 1 base of the junction unmatched. The CDR3 loop spans 13 amino acids. Germline values: CDR1 SGHAT, CDR2 FQNNGV. The CDR3 loop is CASSRQGYNEQFF. CDR3 bases: TGTGCCAGCAGCCGACAGGGCTACAATGAGCAGTTCTTC.

The chain joins TRBV7-3 to TRBJ2-3; 10 nucleotides line up with TRBD2. With V trimmed by 7 bases and J by 0 bases, 4 bases remained unmatched. The CDR3 length is 15 residues. The germline V gene has CDR1 SGHTA and CDR2 FQGTGA. As DNA, the CDR3 is TGTGCCAGCACCGTAGCGGGAGGAAGCACAGATACGCAGTATTTT. This sequence encodes CASTVAGGSTDTQYF.

The chain links TRBV27 to TRBJ2-2; TRBD2 agrees at 10 bases. CDR1 and CDR2 (germline): MNHEY, SMNVEV (reference sequence). Trimming took 3 bases from V and 4 from J; bases not matched to a gene: 2. This CDR3 contains 15 residues. As DNA, the CDR3 is TGTGCCAGCAGTTTGCCTAGCGGGAGCACCGGGGAGCTGTTTTTT. The encoded protein is CASSLPSGSTGELFF.

This clone showed up just a few times. The chain carries TRBV5-6 and TRBJ2-5; 7 bases match TRBD1. This CDR3 has 14 residues. The junction had 3 bases not matched to a gene; V was cut back by 4 bases and J by 0 bases. Germline values: CDR1 SGHDT, CDR2 YYEEEE. The CDR3 reads CASSRDRHQETQYF. The CDR3 DNA follows: TGTGCCAGCAGCCGGGACAGACACCAAGAGACCCAGTACTTC.

The CDR3 loop reads CASNLQGGDTQYF. The DNA of the CDR3 is TGTGCCAGCAACCTACAGGGGGGAGATACGCAGTATTTT. The V call is TRBV19, the J call TRBJ2-3; TRBD1 matches at 8 bases. This CDR3 spans 13 amino acids. Losses at the gene ends were 9 bases for V and 5 bases for J; bases not matched to a gene: 7. From germline, CDR1 is LNHDA and CDR2 SQIVND (reference sequence).

J is TRBJ2-7 and V is TRBV10-3; D may correspond to TRBD1 or TRBD2 (5 bases each). CDR3 length: 14 amino acids. Germline loops: CDR1 ENHRY, CDR2 SYGVKD. Deletions cut 5 bases from V and 1 base from J, with 12 bases between. The CDR3 region is CAISQGDRSYEQYF. The CDR3, as DNA: TGTGCCATCAGTCAGGGAGATCGATCCTACGAGCAGTACTTC.

The V gene is TRBV2, the J gene TRBJ2-6; D possibly corresponds to TRBD2 (5 bases). V was pared by 3 bases and J by 1 base, with 7 bases between. The CDR3 is 15 amino acids. Germline V gene data show CDR1 as SNHLY and CDR2 as FYNNEI. This CDR3 is CASSEEVSGANVLTF. The CDR3, as DNA: TGTGCCAGCAGTGAGGAGGTGTCTGGGGCCAACGTCCTGACTTTC.

This chain links TRBV7-9 with TRBJ1-2; D not resolved. Germline-derived CDR1 and CDR2 are SEHNR and FQNEAQ (reference sequence). The CDR3 has 14 residues. V gave up 3 bases and J gave up 4 bases, with 12 bases separating them. The CDR3 sequence: CASSFRAVGYGYTF. The CDR3 nucleotides read TGTGCCAGCAGCTTTCGGGCAGTGGGCTATGGCTACACCTTC.

The DNA of the CDR3 is TGTGCCAGCAGTGCACCCGGACTAGCAGCCTACGAGCAGTACTTC. This codes for CASSAPGLAAYEQYF. This chain joins TRBV27 and TRBJ2-7; 8 bases align to TRBD2. The CDR3 runs to 15 residues. Germline V gene lookup returns CDR1 MNHEY and CDR2 SMNVEV (reference sequence). The trim removed 5 bases at V and 2 bases at J, leaving 8 bases unmatched.

The J gene is TRBJ2-3, the V gene TRBV28; TRBD1 agrees at 7 bases. This CDR3 has 14 residues. After removal of 3 bases from V and 3 bases from J, the junction contained 3 bases not matched to a gene. Germline loops: CDR1 MDHEN, CDR2 SYDVKM. This CDR3 is CASSFDRVTDTQYF. Written as DNA, the CDR3 is TGTGCCAGCAGTTTCGACAGGGTGACAGATACGCAGTATTTT. The full variable domain, its missing parts supplied by reference TRBV28 and TRBJ2-3, is DVKVTQSSRYLVKRTGEKVFLECVQDMDHENMFWYRQDPGLGLRLIYFSYDVKMKEKGDIPEGYSVSREKKERFSLILESASTNQTSMYLCASSFDRVTDTQYFGPGTRLTVL.

The chain has TRBV28 and TRBJ2-5, with D possibly being TRBD1 or TRBD2 (5 bases each). The germline V and J ends were trimmed by 6 bases and 7 bases, with 21 bases remaining between them. In germline, CDR1 is MDHEN, CDR2 SYDVKM. The CDR3 spans 15 residues. Written as DNA, the CDR3 is TGTGCCAGCAGCTCCCTCCGGGACGGGCCAGGGACCCAGTACTTC. Its protein is CASSSLRDGPGTQYF. Drawing the rest from reference TRBV28 and TRBJ2-5, the complete variable domain is DVKVTQSSRYLVKRTGEKVFLECVQDMDHENMFWYRQDPGLGLRLIYFSYDVKMKEKGDIPEGYSVSREKKERFSLILESASTNQTSMYLCASSSLRDGPGTQYFGPGTRLLVL.